A single sample is the source of the 8 T cell receptor beta chains below, sequenced in a study of cytotoxic CD8 clonotypes in ibrutinib-treated CLL. The repertoire was sequenced with immunoSEQ multiplex PCR; TCRdb's copy has only in-frame clones and lacks some. The top ten clones hold 10% to 15% of a sample with approximately 210,000 clones, 55% to 85% of them seen once. The specimen comprised PBMCs, sampled after 24 months of ibrutinib treatment. These TCRs come from a human donor with chronic lymphocytic leukemia.

The V call is TRBV6-5, the J call TRBJ2-2; maybe TRBD1 (5 bases). The CDR3 contains 15 residues. Trimming removed 2 bases from V and 5 bases from J, with 12 bases in between. Germline V gene data show CDR1 as MNHEY and CDR2 as SVGAGI. The CDR3 DNA is TGTGCCAGCAGTTACACACCTAGGGGAACCGGGGAGCTGTTTTTT. Translated: CASSYTPRGTGELFF.

V and J are TRBV19 and TRBJ2-3; 8 bases fit TRBD2. Germline CDR1 reads LNHDA; CDR2 reads SQIVND (reference sequence). V shed 3 bases, J shed 5 bases, and the junction held 7 bases outside the gene matches. The CDR3 runs to 15 residues. The CDR3 bases are TGTGCCAGTAGTATTACGGGACTAGACGGAGATACGCAGTATTTT. Its translation: CASSITGLDGDTQYF.

The chain is built from TRBV19 and TRBJ2-7; 8 bases are a match to TRBD2. Looked up from germline, CDR1 is LNHDA and CDR2 is SQIVND (reference sequence). The CDR3 runs 15 residues. Trimming removed 7 bases from V and 3 bases from J; junction bases left unmatched: 11. Here the CDR3 DNA reads TGTGCCAGTACCTATAGCGGGATGGGTAACTACGAGCAGTACTTC. Its translation is CASTYSGMGNYEQYF.

The V and J genes are TRBV11-2 and TRBJ2-3, with TRBD2 as a possible D gene (5 bases). The CDR3 has 15 residues. Trimming removed 1 base from V and 2 bases from J, with 10 bases in between. The germline V gene has CDR1 SGHAT and CDR2 FQNNGV. DNA of the CDR3: TGTGCCAGCAGCTTAGTAATCGGGAACACAGATACGCAGTATTTT. It yields the protein CASSLVIGNTDTQYF.

V is TRBV5-1 and J is TRBJ2-2; D not certain. In germline, CDR1 is SGHRS, CDR2 YFSETQ. CDR3 size: 16 residues. The germline V and J ends were trimmed by 4 bases and 3 bases, with 16 bases remaining between them. The CDR3 reads CASSPAIGIDTGELFF. In nucleotides, the CDR3 is TGCGCCAGCAGCCCAGCGATCGGAATCGACACCGGGGAGCTGTTTTTT.

V gene TRBV27 combines with J gene TRBJ2-1, with TRBD2 as a possible D gene (6 bases). V dropped 7 bases and J dropped 6 bases, with 16 bases sitting between them. The CDR3 totals 14 residues. Germline V gene data show CDR1 as MNHEY and CDR2 as SMNVEV (reference sequence). The CDR3 here is CASTTTGGLNEQFF. The CDR3 DNA sequence: TGTGCCAGCACAACTACAGGAGGGCTCAATGAGCAGTTCTTC.

The chain has TRBV5-1 and TRBJ2-7; 10 bases match TRBD2. This CDR3 is 16 amino acids long. Losses at the gene ends were 4 bases for V and 6 bases for J; bases not matched to a gene: 13. Per the germline V gene, CDR1 is SGHRS and CDR2 is YFSETQ. The CDR3 nucleotides read TGCGCCAGCAGCCCTGGAAGCGGGAGGGCCTTTGTCGAGCAGTACTTC. Translation gives CASSPGSGRAFVEQYF.

CDR3 coding DNA: TGTGCCAGCAGTTTATCGATGCGGGGGAGATACGAGCAGTACTTC. Its translation is CASSLSMRGRYEQYF. V and J are TRBV27 and TRBJ2-7; 7 nucleotides match TRBD2. The length of the CDR3 is 15 residues. The V gene end was trimmed by 0 bases and the J gene end by 4 bases; junction bases not matched to a gene: 6. Germline assignment: CDR1 MNHEY and CDR2 SMNVEV (reference sequence).